This TCR beta chain was observed in a study of neurological immune-mediated disorders. Germline-derived CDR1 and CDR2 are MNHNS and SASEGT. The CDR3 runs 15 residues. The V gene lost 0 bases and the J gene lost 0 bases, with 9 bases spanning the gap. Each CDR3 protein gets one entry after TCRdb re-called the 5' RACE reads with MiXCR. This table holds approximately 50,000 distinct CDR3 sequences, approximately 10% found once. This clonotype was recorded many times. Sequenced material: PBMCs. This receptor was obtained from a man between 65 and 85 years old with HTLV-1-associated myelopathy (HAM/TSP). The J gene is TRBJ2-7, the V gene TRBV6-1, with a weak D call TRBD2 (5 bases). The CDR3 is CASSEASANSYEQYF. CDR3 DNA sequence: TGTGCCAGCAGTGAAGCTAGCGCGAACTCCTACGAGCAGTACTTC.